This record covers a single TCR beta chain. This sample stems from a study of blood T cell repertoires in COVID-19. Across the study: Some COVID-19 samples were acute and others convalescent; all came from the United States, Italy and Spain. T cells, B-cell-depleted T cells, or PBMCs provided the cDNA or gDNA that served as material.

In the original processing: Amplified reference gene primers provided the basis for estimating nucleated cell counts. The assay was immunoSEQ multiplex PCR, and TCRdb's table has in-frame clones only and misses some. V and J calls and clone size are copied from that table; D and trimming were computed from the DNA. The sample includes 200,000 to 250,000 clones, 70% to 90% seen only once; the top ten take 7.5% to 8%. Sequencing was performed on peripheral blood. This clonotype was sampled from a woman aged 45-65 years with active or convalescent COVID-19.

CDR3 sequence: CASSPRFSGSLVAGYEQYF. The CDR3 DNA sequence: TGTGCCAGCAGTCCCCGATTTAGCGGGAGCCTCGTGGCTGGTTACGAGCAGTACTTC. The chain is built from TRBV27 and TRBJ2-7; 9 bases are a match to TRBD2. This CDR3 contains 19 residues. Germline-derived CDR1 and CDR2 are MNHEY and SMNVEV (reference sequence). V shed 5 bases and J 4 bases; nucleotides not matched to a gene: 21.